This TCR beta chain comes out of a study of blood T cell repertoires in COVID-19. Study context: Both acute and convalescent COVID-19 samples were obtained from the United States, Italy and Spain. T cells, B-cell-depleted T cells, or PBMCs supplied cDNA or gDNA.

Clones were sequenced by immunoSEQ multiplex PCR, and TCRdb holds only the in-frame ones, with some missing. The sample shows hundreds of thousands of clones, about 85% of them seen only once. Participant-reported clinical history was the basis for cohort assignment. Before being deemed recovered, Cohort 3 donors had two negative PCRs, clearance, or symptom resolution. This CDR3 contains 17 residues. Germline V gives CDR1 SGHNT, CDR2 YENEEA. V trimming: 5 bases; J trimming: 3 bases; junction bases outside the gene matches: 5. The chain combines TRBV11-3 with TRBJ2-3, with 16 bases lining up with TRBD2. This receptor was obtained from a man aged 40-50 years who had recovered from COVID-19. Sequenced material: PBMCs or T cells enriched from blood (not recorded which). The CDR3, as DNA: TGTGCCAGCAGCGCGGGACTAGCGGGAGGGCGGACAGATACGCAGTATTTT. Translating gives CASSAGLAGGRTDTQYF.